The rows below give T cell receptor beta chains drawn from one sample of a study of metastatic and nonmetastatic thyroid tumors. Using MiXCR, TCRdb reanalyzed the PCR reads. The profile shows just over 15,000 clones, around 25% of them singletons. Sequencing was done on a sample of tumor tissue. These receptors were collected from a female donor with papillary thyroid cancer or a benign thyroid nodule (not recorded which). Some clones in this sample may be carry-over from other donors' samples. Both conserved end residues are part of each CDR3. Fields, in order: clone size, V gene, J gene, CDR3 length, D gene, CDR3 DNA, CDR3 protein. A D gene is named only where the DNA matches it firmly. Clone size is given for some rows only: seen once, a few or many times, or a class if the clone is expanded.

medium-sized	TRBV2	TRBJ2-7	13	NA	TGTGCCAGCACCATACGAGGACAGTACGAGCAGTACTTC	CASTIRGQYEQYF
medium-sized	TRBV30	TRBJ2-1	12	NA	TGTGCCTGGAGTACCCTGGGGAATGAGCAGTTCTTC	CAWSTLGNEQFF
NA	TRBV24-1	TRBJ1-5	14	NA	TGTGCCACCCTTATATACAGGGTTGATCAGCCCCAGCATTTT	CATLIYRVDQPQHF
many	TRBV19	TRBJ2-1	13	TRBD2	TGTGCCAGTAGTACTTCGGGACTAGGTGAGCAGTTCTTC	CASSTSGLGEQFF
NA	TRBV5-1	TRBJ2-5	14	NA	TGCGCCAGCAGCGTGTTAGCTGAGCAAGAGACCCAGTACTTC	CASSVLAEQETQYF
NA	TRBV20-1	TRBJ2-3	16	TRBD2	TGCAGTGCTAGAGATGCGAGCGGGGCAAGCACAGATACGCAGTATTTT	CSARDASGASTDTQYF
many	TRBV19	TRBJ2-1	19	TRBD1	TGTGCCACCAGATCGGGGGACAGGGTTACCTTCCGATCCTACAATGAGCAGTTCTTC	CATRSGDRVTFRSYNEQFF
few	TRBV28	TRBJ1-5	12	NA	TGTGCCAGCAGTTTCGAGGTTCAGCCCCAGCATTTT	CASSFEVQPQHF
many	TRBV7-9	TRBJ2-3	15	TRBD2	TGTGCCAGCAGTCTAGCGGGAACGGGCCCAGATACGCAGTATTTT	CASSLAGTGPDTQYF
few	TRBV28	TRBJ2-5	13	NA	TGTGCCAGCACATCTAGTGGGCGAATGGCCCAGTACTTC	CASTSSGRMAQYF
many	TRBV27	TRBJ2-1	15	TRBD2	TGTGCCAGCACAGAGAAAGCGGGAGTGCACAATGAGCAGTTCTTC	CASTEKAGVHNEQFF
many	TRBV29-1	TRBJ2-1	13	NA	TGCAGCGTTGGTGGGCAGATCTACAATGAGCAGTTCTTC	CSVGGQIYNEQFF